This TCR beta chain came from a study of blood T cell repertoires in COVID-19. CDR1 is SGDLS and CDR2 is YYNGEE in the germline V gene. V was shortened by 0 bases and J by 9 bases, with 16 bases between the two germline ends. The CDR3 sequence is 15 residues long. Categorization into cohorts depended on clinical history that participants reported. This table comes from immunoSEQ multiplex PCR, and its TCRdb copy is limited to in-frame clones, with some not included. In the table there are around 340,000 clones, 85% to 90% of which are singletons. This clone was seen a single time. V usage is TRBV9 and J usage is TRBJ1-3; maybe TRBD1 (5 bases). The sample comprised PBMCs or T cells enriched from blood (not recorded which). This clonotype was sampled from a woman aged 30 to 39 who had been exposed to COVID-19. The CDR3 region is CASSVVGGTEGTIYF. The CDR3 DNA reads TGTGCCAGCAGCGTAGTTGGGGGGACCGAGGGCACCATATATTTT.